This T cell receptor beta chain was sequenced during a study of cytomegalovirus exposure and HLA in healthy donors. PCR involved 60 Vbeta and 13 Jbeta primers. TCRdb's table, derived via immunoSEQ multiplex PCR, lists solely in-frame clones and lacks some. The table records tens of thousands of clones, roughly 80% of them present only once. V was pared by 2 bases and J by 5 bases, with 13 bases between. Germline values: CDR1 MNHNS, CDR2 SASEGT. This CDR3 has 16 amino acids. The sample taken for sequencing was PBMCs. The V call is TRBV6-1, the J call TRBJ1-6; D is unresolved. This TCR came from a male donor in good health and CMV-seronegative. The CDR3, as DNA: TGTGCCAGCAGTGAATCGGCGGGCGGTCATAATTCACCCCTCCACTTT. Its protein product is CASSESAGGHNSPLHF.